This T cell receptor (beta chain) was obtained from a study of T cell responses to AZD1222 COVID-19 vaccine. General observations from the study: Targets within unmutated variant regions were reportedly found for nearly half of spike-specific TCRs. Among the donors, most were white British and more were female, and clonal diversity was possibly underestimated.

About this clone: Antigen specificity is unknown.

V was cut by 1 base and J by 2 bases, with 12 bases left in between. Germline assignment: CDR1 LGHNA and CDR2 YNFKEQ. The CDR3 runs to 15 residues. This table comes from immunoSEQ multiplex PCR, and its TCRdb copy is limited to in-frame clones, with some not included. This table holds fewer than 130,000 clones, 87% found once. This rearrangement joins TRBV4-2 to TRBJ2-7; D perhaps matches TRBD1 (5 bases). The source material was peripheral blood, sampled 28 days after the second AZD1222 dose. This clonotype was sampled from an adult who received the AZD1222 COVID-19 vaccine. CDR3 sequence reads: CASSQAQDNTYEQYF. CDR3 nucleotide sequence: TGTGCCAGCAGCCAAGCTCAGGACAATACCTACGAGCAGTACTTC.